Below are 14 T cell receptor beta chains sequenced from a single sample in a study of T cells after yellow fever vaccination (dated by TCRdb to the late 2010s). The label giving this sample's treatment or condition can be read as: live attenuated yellow fever vaccine strain. Receptor libraries were prepared by 5' RACE. Sequenced using an Illumina HiSeq 2500. TCRdb passed the public sequencing reads through fastp at Q25 and MiXCR, retaining productive beta sequences. Entries that share a CDR3 protein sequence are merged under the most common genes and DNA. The sample includes approximately 110,000 distinct CDR3 sequences, with roughly 6.7% observed a single time. The leading ten clones occupy around 2.6% of the sample. Sample: CD4+ T cells sorted from PBMCs, taken 10 to 11 days after the first yellow fever vaccination. Source of these receptors: a man aged 18 to 29 who received the YFV17D yellow fever vaccine.

Many counts were recorded for this clonotype. The V gene is TRBV20-1, the J gene TRBJ1-2, with 7 bases lining up with TRBD1. CDR1 and CDR2 from the germline V gene are DFQATT and SNEGSKA (reference sequence). The V gene end was trimmed by 3 bases and the J gene end by 8 bases; junction bases not matched to a gene: 9. This CDR3 is 13 amino acids long. CDR3 residues: CSASYRGLEGYTF. CDR3 sequence (DNA): TGCAGTGCTAGCTACAGGGGACTAGAGGGCTACACCTTC.

This clonotype showed up many times. The chain links TRBV5-1 to TRBJ2-1; 7 bases match TRBD1. This CDR3 is built from 18 residues. The V and J ends lost 4 bases and 1 base, in that order; junction bases with no gene match: 14. Germline V lookup: CDR1 SGHRS, CDR2 YFSETQ. CDR3 in amino acids: CASSPLQGILRSYNEQFF. The CDR3 nucleotides read TGCGCCAGCAGCCCGCTACAGGGGATTTTAAGGTCCTACAATGAGCAGTTCTTC.

This clonotype was seen at least ten times. The chain is built from TRBV28 and TRBJ1-6; D not resolved. The V and J ends lost 3 bases and 0 bases respectively, with 6 bases between them. Germline V gene sequence: CDR1 MDHEN, CDR2 SYDVKM. There are 15 residues in the CDR3. This CDR3 is CASSFPSSYNSPLHF. CDR3 DNA: TGTGCCAGCAGTTTTCCCAGCTCCTATAATTCACCCCTCCACTTT.

The chain is built from TRBV4-1 and TRBJ2-7; tentatively, D is TRBD1 (5 bases). This CDR3 region has 15 residues. The germline V and J ends were trimmed by 2 bases and 4 bases, with 15 bases remaining between them. Germline assignment: CDR1 MGHRA and CDR2 YSYEKL. The DNA for the CDR3 is TGCGCCAGCAGCCAAACCGGCCAGCCAGGGTACGAGCAGTACTTC. Translating gives CASSQTGQPGYEQYF.

This clonotype was detected ten times or more. This chain uses TRBV20-1 with TRBJ2-1; no definite D call. The germline V gene encodes CDR1 DFQATT and CDR2 SNEGSKA (reference sequence). The CDR3 is 11 amino acids. V lost 3 bases and J lost 6, with 6 bases in between. The CDR3 sequence: CSARPVNEQFF. DNA for the CDR3: TGCAGTGCTAGGCCGGTCAATGAGCAGTTCTTC.

The chain combines TRBV12-3 or TRBV12-4 with TRBJ1-1, with a possible D match to TRBD1 (5 bases). Trimming cost V 7 bases and J 1 base, with 13 bases left between them. The CDR3 is 14 amino acids. The CDR3 DNA follows: TGTGCCAGCAAGCTGGGACTGACGAACACTGAAGCTTTCTTT. Translated: CASKLGLTNTEAFF.

This clonotype was counted ten times or more. J is TRBJ2-1 and V is TRBV7-6; the D gene is possibly TRBD1 (5 bases). CDR1 is SGHVS, CDR2 FNYEAQ, per germline. V was trimmed by 1 base and J by 7 bases, leaving 11 bases between them. The length of the CDR3 is 14 residues. CDR3 in amino acids: CASSLVLGANEQFF. CDR3 in DNA: TGTGCCAGCAGCTTAGTGTTAGGGGCGAATGAGCAGTTCTTC. Filled out from reference TRBV7-6 and TRBJ2-1, the complete variable domain reads GAGVSQSPRYKVTKRGQDVALRCDPISGHVSLYWYRQALGQGPEFLTYFNYEAQQDKSGLPNDRFSAERPEGSISTLTIQRTEQRDSAMYRCASSLVLGANEQFFGPGTRLTVL.

This clonotype was seen repeatedly, ten times or more. The chain joins TRBV4-2 to TRBJ2-1; 11 nucleotides agree with TRBD2. The CDR3 totals 14 residues. Germline V gives CDR1 LGHNA, CDR2 YNFKEQ. Losses at the gene ends were 10 bases for V and 5 bases for J; bases not matched to a gene: 7. The CDR3: CATLGLAGNNEQFF. The CDR3 DNA is TGTGCCACCCTAGGACTAGCGGGTAACAATGAGCAGTTCTTC.

This clonotype was counted a few times. Being one base from a much bigger clone, this may be a read error. The rearrangement uses TRBV5-1 and TRBJ2-1, with a tentative D call TRBD2 (7 bases). CDR3 length equals 15 residues. Germline CDR1 and CDR2: SGHRS and YFSETQ. With 0 bases removed from V and 1 base from J, the gap between germline ends came to 8 bases. CDR3 residues: CASSLEGGSYNEQFF. In DNA form, the CDR3 reads TGCGCCAGCAGCTTGGAGGGGGGGTCCTACAATGAGCAGTTCTTC.

This clonotype was seen repeatedly, ten times or more. This chain uses TRBV7-9 with TRBJ2-1; D gene uncertain. Trimming cost V 0 bases and J 8 bases, with 14 bases left between them. Germline CDR1 reads SEHNR; CDR2 reads FQNEAQ (reference sequence). The CDR3 spans 15 residues. The CDR3 spells CASSLAGNAAHEQFF. DNA for the CDR3: TGTGCCAGCAGCTTAGCAGGGAACGCCGCTCATGAGCAGTTCTTC. The complete variable domain, with remaining parts taken from reference TRBV7-9 and TRBJ2-1, reads DTGVSQNPRHKITKRGQNVTFRCDPISEHNRLYWYRQTLGQGPEFLTYFQNEAQLEKSRLLSDRFSAERPKGSFSTLEIQRTEQGDSAMYLCASSLAGNAAHEQFFGPGTRLTVL.

This clonotype occurred many times. This chain joins TRBV2 and TRBJ2-3, with 10 positions matching TRBD2. V was clipped by 6 bases and J by 5 bases; unmatched bases: 5. The CDR3 runs to 14 residues. In germline, CDR1 is SNHLY, CDR2 FYNNEI. The CDR3 loop reads CASSASGGRDTQYF. In DNA form, the CDR3 reads TGTGCCAGCAGCGCTAGCGGGGGCAGAGATACGCAGTATTTT.

This clonotype was counted at least ten times. This rearrangement joins TRBV19 to TRBJ2-3, with D tentatively TRBD1 (5 bases). Germline lookup yields CDR1 LNHDA and CDR2 SQIVND (reference sequence). The V and J ends lost 4 bases and 1 base respectively, with 9 bases between them. The CDR3 extends over 14 amino acids. Written as DNA, the CDR3 is TGTGCCAGTAGTAGACAGACGGGCACAGATACGCAGTATTTT. Translation: CASSRQTGTDTQYF. Filled out from reference TRBV19 and TRBJ2-3, the complete variable domain reads DGGITQSPKYLFRKEGQNVTLSCEQNLNHDAMYWYRQDPGQGLRLIYYSQIVNDFQKGDIAEGYSVSREKKESFPLTVTSAQKNPTAFYLCASSRQTGTDTQYFGPGTRLTVL.

The sample holds many counts of this clonotype. This chain links TRBV5-1 with TRBJ1-2; D perhaps matches TRBD1 (5 bases). Germline CDR1 is SGHRS and CDR2 is YFSETQ. With 0 bases removed from V and 8 bases from J, the gap between germline ends came to 8 bases. The CDR3 length is 12 residues. The CDR3 is CASSLDRTGYTF. The CDR3 DNA is TGCGCCAGCAGCTTGGACAGGACGGGCTACACCTTC. Complete variable domain (other parts from reference TRBV5-1 and TRBJ1-2): KAGVTQTPRYLIKTRGQQVTLSCSPISGHRSVSWYQQTPGQGLQFLFEYFSETQRNKGNFPGRFSGRQFSNSRSEMNVSTLELGDSALYLCASSLDRTGYTFGSGTRLTVV.

The sample holds many counts of this clonotype. This chain links TRBV12-3 or TRBV12-4 with TRBJ2-1; D uncertain. V lost 10 bases and J 3 bases, leaving 13 bases between the germline ends. There are 13 residues in the CDR3. The DNA for the CDR3 is TGTGCCACCCAGTACCTTAGCTACAATGAGCAGTTCTTC. It is translated as CATQYLSYNEQFF.